The 27 T cell receptor beta chains reported below all come from one sample, sequenced in a study of T cells in Graves' hyperthyroidism and ophthalmopathy. Amplified regions were TCR beta CDR3 sequences from RNA transcripts. Carried out on the TCR CDR3, a first-round RT-PCR used the HTBI primer set. TCRdb re-called the multiplex PCR reads through MiXCR, storing one row per CDR3 protein. The sample has about 350,000 distinct CDR3 sequences; about 15% are singletons. The sample consisted of blood. These receptors all stem from a woman aged 30 to 39 with Graves' hyperthyroidism.

In this sample, this clonotype turned up a few times. The V call is TRBV7-9, the J call TRBJ2-2, with 10 bases that match TRBD2. From germline, CDR1 is SEHNR and CDR2 FQNEAQ (reference sequence). The CDR3 sequence is 15 residues long. V shed 4 bases and J 7 bases; nucleotides not matched to a gene: 6. CDR3 sequence (DNA): TGTGCCAGCAGCTACCTAGCGGGAGAGATCGGGGAGCTGTTTTTT. It is translated as CASSYLAGEIGELFF.

The V gene is TRBV20-1, the J gene TRBJ2-3; a possible D gene is TRBD2 (6 bases). V lost 5 bases, J lost 2 bases, and 14 bases lay in between. The CDR3 totals 14 residues. Per germline, CDR1 DFQATT and CDR2 SNEGSKA (reference sequence). CDR3 DNA sequence: TGCAGTGCTTATAGCGGAATCGACACAGATACGCAGTATTTT. This sequence encodes CSAYSGIDTDTQYF.

V and J are TRBV6-1 and TRBJ2-2; perhaps D is TRBD1 or TRBD2 (5 bases each). CDR3 length equals 16 residues. Germline-derived CDR1 and CDR2 are MNHNS and SASEGT. Trimming took 6 bases from V and 0 from J, leaving 14 bases between them. DNA for the CDR3: TGTGCCAGCAGCAGGTTCCGGGGCACGAACACCGGGGAGCTGTTTTTT. Protein product: CASSRFRGTNTGELFF.

This clonotype was seen a handful of times. The chain has TRBV20-1 and TRBJ1-2; 8 bases are shared with TRBD1. This CDR3 region has 14 residues. V dropped 6 bases and J dropped 4; count of bases not matched to a gene: 10. Germline loops: CDR1 DFQATT, CDR2 SNEGSKA (reference sequence). The CDR3 region is CSAVVGQGGYGYTF. In nucleotides, the CDR3 is TGCAGTGCCGTCGTCGGACAGGGCGGCTATGGCTACACCTTC.

The V gene is TRBV6-2 or TRBV6-3, the J gene TRBJ1-5; D is possibly TRBD1 (5 bases). This CDR3 comprises 14 residues. Germline V gene sequence: CDR1 MNHEY, CDR2 SVGEGT. V was shortened by 0 bases and J by 6 bases, with 9 bases between the two germline ends. The CDR3 nucleotides are TGTGCCAGCAGTTACTCGCAGGGAAGTCAGCCCCAGCATTTT. As protein: CASSYSQGSQPQHF.

The rearrangement uses TRBV6-2 or TRBV6-3 and TRBJ2-7, with 9 bases that match TRBD1. J lost 1 base, V lost 1 base, and 5 bases had no gene match. The germline V gene has CDR1 MNHEY and CDR2 SVGEGT. The CDR3 runs to 16 residues. DNA for the CDR3: TGTGCCAGCAGTTACTTGGGACAGGGCCTATCCTACGAGCAGTACTTC. This encodes CASSYLGQGLSYEQYF.

At least ten counts were recorded for this clonotype. V gene TRBV6-1 combines with J gene TRBJ2-3; no reliable D call. Germline V gene lookup returns CDR1 MNHNS and CDR2 SASEGT. With 4 bases removed from V and 9 bases from J, the gap between germline ends came to 17 bases. There are 14 residues in the CDR3. The CDR3: CASSAPSRQGTQYF. CDR3 bases: TGTGCCAGCAGTGCACCATCCAGACAAGGAACGCAGTATTTT.

The chain has TRBV20-1 and TRBJ2-3; the D is unclear. Germline values: CDR1 DFQATT, CDR2 SNEGSKA (reference sequence). Trimming shortened V by 7 bases and J by 4 bases, and 18 bases separated the two germline ends. This CDR3 is built from 14 residues. The CDR3 loop is CSVEPGRIADTQYF. The CDR3 coding sequence is TGCAGTGTTGAGCCCGGGCGGATAGCAGATACGCAGTATTTT.

The chain uses TRBV5-5 and TRBJ2-7, with D perhaps matching TRBD2 (5 bases). Trimming shortened V by 0 bases and J by 9 bases, and 22 bases separated the two germline ends. Germline V gene lookup returns CDR1 SGHKS and CDR2 YYEKEE (reference sequence). The length of the CDR3 is 16 residues. DNA of the CDR3: TGTGCCAGCAGCTTGGGAGGGCCTCCCATTGTCCGTCCGCAGTACTTC. Protein sequence: CASSLGGPPIVRPQYF.

This clonotype was recorded at least ten times. The chain uses TRBV6-2 or TRBV6-3 and TRBJ1-5, with D unresolved. Trimming pared 4 bases from V and 4 bases from J, leaving 8 bases between. The CDR3 extends over 13 amino acids. CDR1 and CDR2 (germline): MNHEY, SVGEGT. The CDR3, as DNA: TGTGCCAGCAGTTTGACGGCTAATCAGCCCCAGCATTTT. The encoded protein is CASSLTANQPQHF.

This clonotype was seen ten or more times. The chain is built from TRBV2 and TRBJ2-7, with 7 positions matching TRBD1. Germline trimming cut 6 bases from V and 3 bases from J; bases unmatched to any gene: 11. The germline V gene has CDR1 SNHLY and CDR2 FYNNEI. The CDR3 has 15 amino acids. CDR3 DNA: TGTGCCAGCAGCAAGACCGGGACAGCGATCTACGAGCAGTACTTC. It is translated as CASSKTGTAIYEQYF.

This clonotype turned up a few times. The CDR3 is CASSLGLVGTGELFF. Written as DNA, the CDR3 is TGTGCCAGCAGCCTTGGACTAGTGGGCACCGGGGAGCTGTTTTTT. The chain uses TRBV3-1 and TRBJ2-2, with 7 nucleotides matching TRBD2. The CDR3 is made up of 15 amino acids. Germline trimming cut 4 bases from V and 4 bases from J; bases unmatched to any gene: 6. CDR1 and CDR2 from the germline V gene are LGHDT and YNNKEL (reference sequence).

The genes are TRBV7-3 and TRBJ2-7; possible D gene TRBD1, 6 bases. The germline CDR1 and CDR2 sequences are SGHTA and FQGTGA. V shed 5 bases and J shed 1 base, with 15 bases lying between them. The CDR3 is 15 amino acids. The CDR3 sequence is CASSSNSQGSYEQYF. The DNA of the CDR3 is TGTGCCAGCAGCAGTAACAGCCAGGGGTCCTACGAGCAGTACTTC. Based on the CDR3 plus reference TRBV7-3 and TRBJ2-7, the full variable domain is GAGVSQTPSNKVTEKGKYVELRCDPISGHTALYWYRQSLGQGPEFLIYFQGTGAADDSGLPNDRFFAVRPEGSVSTLKIQRTERGDSAVYLCASSSNSQGSYEQYFGPGTRLTVT.

This clonotype was seen at least ten times. The V and J genes are TRBV9 and TRBJ2-5; 10 nucleotides line up with TRBD2. Germline V gene data show CDR1 as SGDLS and CDR2 as YYNGEE. This CDR3 contains 17 residues. The V gene end was trimmed by 1 base and the J gene end by 5 bases; junction bases not matched to a gene: 11. CDR3 sequence: CASSVSPAGGPLETQYF. CDR3 DNA: TGTGCCAGCAGCGTATCCCCAGCGGGAGGGCCTCTTGAGACCCAGTACTTC.

This sequence joins TRBV7-8 and TRBJ1-4; 7 nucleotides line up with TRBD1. Germline assignment: CDR1 SGHVS and CDR2 FQNEAQ. The CDR3 is made up of 18 amino acids. J gave up 0 bases and V 3 bases, and 10 bases lay outside the gene matches. CDR3: CASSLGQLKGATNEKLFF. CDR3 in DNA: TGTGCCAGCAGCTTGGGACAGCTGAAAGGAGCAACTAATGAAAAACTGTTTTTT.

This clonotype was observed at least ten times. The V and J genes are TRBV28 and TRBJ2-3; the D is unclear. CDR1 is MDHEN and CDR2 is SYDVKM in the germline V gene. This CDR3 comprises 13 residues. Between the trimmed V and J ends, which lost 7 bases and 5 bases, there was a span of 13 bases. The CDR3 DNA follows: TGTGCCAGCACTGGCCCCCTGCAAGATACGCAGTATTTT. As protein: CASTGPLQDTQYF. Using reference TRBV28 and TRBJ2-3 for the parts outside the CDR3, the full variable domain is DVKVTQSSRYLVKRTGEKVFLECVQDMDHENMFWYRQDPGLGLRLIYFSYDVKMKEKGDIPEGYSVSREKKERFSLILESASTNQTSMYLCASTGPLQDTQYFGPGTRLTVL.

Concerning this clonotype: A much larger clone is a single base away; this may be a read error. V gene TRBV6-1 combines with J gene TRBJ1-1; no definite D call. Germline V gives CDR1 MNHNS, CDR2 SASEGT. The CDR3 loop spans 11 amino acids. CDR3 in DNA: TGTGCCAGCGGTGAAAATCGAGGGGCTTTCTTT. This translates into CASGENRGAFF.

V gene TRBV11-2 combines with J gene TRBJ2-7, with 7 bases that match TRBD2. V shed 5 bases and J 2 bases; nucleotides not matched to a gene: 9. CDR1 and CDR2 (germline): SGHAT, FQNNGV. The CDR3 is made up of 15 amino acids. The CDR3 here is CASSHGWEGPYEQYF. In nucleotides, the CDR3 is TGTGCCAGCAGCCACGGGTGGGAGGGCCCCTACGAGCAGTACTTC.

This clonotype was recorded at least ten times. This chain joins TRBV28 and TRBJ2-1; 14 bases are a match to TRBD2. V was clipped by 10 bases and J by 8 bases; unmatched bases: 10. The germline V gene encodes CDR1 MDHEN and CDR2 SYDVKM. The CDR3 runs 15 residues. The CDR3 coding sequence is TGTGCCACCAACCCGGGACTAGCGGGAGTGGATGAGCAGTTCTTC. Its protein product is CATNPGLAGVDEQFF.

This clonotype was seen ten or more times. The chain joins TRBV27 to TRBJ1-2, with D possibly matching TRBD1 (6 bases). There are 15 residues in the CDR3. Germline V gene data show CDR1 as MNHEY and CDR2 as SMNVEV (reference sequence). With 7 bases removed from V and 5 bases from J, the gap between germline ends came to 20 bases. The CDR3 DNA is TGTGCCAGCACCCGGTCGGGGGGGCTTCCATATGGCTACACCTTC. This encodes CASTRSGGLPYGYTF.

As regards this clonotype: Because it lacks the conserved phenylalanine or tryptophan at the end, this CDR3 is likely a read error. This chain connects TRBV29-1 to TRBJ2-5; D remains ambiguous. CDR1 and CDR2 (germline): SQVTM, ANQGSEA. Trimming removed 3 bases from V and 4 bases from J, with 12 bases in between. This CDR3 contains 13 residues. CDR3 DNA sequence: TGCAGCGTTGACTCCCGGGTGGGAGAGACCCAGTACCTC. The encoded protein is CSVDSRVGETQYL.

This clonotype was seen only a few times. The V gene is TRBV20-1, the J gene TRBJ2-3; TRBD1 matches 12 bases. J gave up 4 bases and V 3 bases, and 17 bases lay outside the gene matches. The CDR3 loop spans 19 amino acids. Germline V gives CDR1 DFQATT, CDR2 SNEGSKA (reference sequence). The CDR3 protein is CSARHPGQGATRAPDTQYF. For the CDR3, the DNA is TGCAGTGCTAGGCACCCGGGACAGGGGGCAACTAGGGCCCCAGATACGCAGTATTTT.

This clonotype has a handful of counts. The chain has TRBV5-1 and TRBJ2-1; D is perhaps TRBD1 (6 bases). CDR3 length: 15 amino acids. V was cut by 0 bases and J by 8 bases, with 15 bases left in between. CDR1 and CDR2 from the germline V gene are SGHRS and YFSETQ. As DNA, the CDR3 is TGCGCCAGCAGCTTGGGGGGGACACGCGGCGATGAGCAGTTCTTC. It codes for CASSLGGTRGDEQFF.

This clonotype was found many times. This rearrangement joins TRBV16 to TRBJ2-1; 8 bases are a match to TRBD2. Germline CDR1 and CDR2: KGHSY and FQNENV. This CDR3 has 18 residues. Trimming took 7 bases from V and 8 from J; bases not matched to a gene: 22. The CDR3 coding sequence is TGTGCCAGCACCGTGAGCCAGGCGGGCGTCGCCGGGGGGGATGAGCAGTTCTTC. Protein product: CASTVSQAGVAGGDEQFF.

This clonotype was detected only a few times. The chain uses TRBV4-1 and TRBJ2-2; D call uncertain. Germline V lookup: CDR1 MGHRA, CDR2 YSYEKL. This CDR3 has 12 amino acids. The V gene lost 0 bases and the J gene lost 7 bases, with 3 bases spanning the gap. The CDR3 reads CASSQEVGELFF. The CDR3 DNA follows: TGCGCCAGCAGCCAAGAAGTCGGGGAGCTGTTTTTT.

CDR3 residues: CASSRRWDEQYF. DNA of the CDR3: TGTGCCAGCAGCCGGAGGTGGGACGAGCAGTACTTC. This chain connects TRBV7-9 to TRBJ2-7; a possible D gene is TRBD2 (5 bases). Germline loops: CDR1 SEHNR, CDR2 FQNEAQ (reference sequence). With 5 bases removed from V and 5 bases from J, the gap between germline ends came to 10 bases. The CDR3 consists of 12 residues.

This clonotype was counted many times. V usage is TRBV9 and J usage is TRBJ2-5, with 10 bases identical to TRBD2. This CDR3 has 16 amino acids. Germline V CDR1 and CDR2: SGDLS, YYNGEE. Trimming cost V 0 bases and J 5 bases; bases outside gene matches: 7. CDR3 nucleotides: TGTGCCAGCAGCGTAGGGCCTAGCGGGAGTGGGGAGACCCAGTACTTC. Translated: CASSVGPSGSGETQYF.